The 22 T cell receptor beta chains listed next were all sequenced from one sample in a study of shared clonotypes between healthy human individuals. TCRdb's table, derived via immunoSEQ multiplex PCR, lists solely in-frame clones and lacks some. The sample carries approximately 2.4 million clones, around 95% recorded once. Source material: naive CD4+ T cells sorted from blood. The sample's subset: CD45RA+ positively selected. These receptors were collected from a man in his late teens or twenties in good health.

About this clone: This same CDR3 is encoded by further DNA sequences in the sample. The gene calls are TRBV7-2 and TRBJ1-4; a weak D match, TRBD1 (5 bases). Looked up from germline, CDR1 is SGHTA and CDR2 is FQGNSA. V was shortened by 0 bases and J by 2 bases, with 7 bases between the two germline ends. The CDR3 spans 15 residues. CDR3 nucleotides: TGTGCCAGCAGCTTAGCGGGGACCACTAATGAAAAACTGTTTTTT. This codes for CASSLAGTTNEKLFF. The full variable domain, completed using reference TRBV7-2 and TRBJ1-4, is GAGVSQSPSNKVTEKGKDVELRCDPISGHTALYWYRQSLGQGLEFLIYFQGNSAPDKSGLPSDRFSAERTGGSVSTLTIQRTQQEDSAVYLCASSLAGTTNEKLFFGSGTQLSVL.

For this clone: The identical CDR3 is also encoded by other nucleotide sequences in the sample. This CDR3 reads CSAPRTEAFF. For the CDR3, the DNA is TGCAGTGCTCCTCGGACTGAAGCTTTCTTT. The rearrangement uses TRBV20-1 and TRBJ1-1; no clear D. Germline assignment: CDR1 DFQATT and CDR2 SNEGSKA (reference sequence). The CDR3 is 10 amino acids. Trimming removed 5 bases at V and 5 bases at J, with 6 bases between.

The V gene is TRBV5-1, the J gene TRBJ1-2; 9 bases map to TRBD1. Germline V gives CDR1 SGHRS, CDR2 YFSETQ. This CDR3 is built from 17 residues. V lost 0 bases and J lost 6; bases outside the gene matches: 12. The CDR3 DNA reads as TGCGCCAGCAGCTTGGTAGGGACAGGGTCGGGCTCGGATGGCTACACCTTC. Translating gives CASSLVGTGSGSDGYTF.

The chain employs TRBV11-2 and TRBJ2-1; 8 nucleotides align to TRBD2. Germline lookup yields CDR1 SGHAT and CDR2 FQNNGV. CDR3 length: 16 residues. V shed 5 bases and J 7 bases; nucleotides not matched to a gene: 13. CDR3 coding DNA: TGTGCCAGCAGCAGACCGACTATGCGGGGGGAGAATGAGCAGTTCTTC. It translates to CASSRPTMRGENEQFF.

This chain links TRBV19 with TRBJ1-6, with D perhaps matching TRBD1 (6 bases). Germline values: CDR1 LNHDA, CDR2 SQIVND (reference sequence). CDR3 length: 15 residues. V was trimmed by 0 bases and J by 9 bases, leaving 12 bases between them. CDR3 residues: CASSIEGGERSPLHF. DNA of the CDR3: TGTGCCAGTAGTATAGAAGGGGGTGAGCGTTCACCCCTCCACTTT.

The rearrangement links TRBV6-1 to TRBJ1-5; possibly TRBD1 for D (5 bases). Germline V gives CDR1 MNHNS, CDR2 SASEGT. The CDR3 runs to 14 residues. The V and J ends lost 3 bases and 7 bases respectively, with 13 bases between them. In nucleotides, the CDR3 is TGTGCCAGCAGTGAGGCGGGGCTGGTACAGCCCCAGCATTTT. This sequence encodes CASSEAGLVQPQHF.

This clone was detected once. The chain links TRBV6-4 to TRBJ2-1; 9 nucleotides agree with TRBD1. Germline trimming cut 1 base from V and 7 bases from J; bases unmatched to any gene: 14. Germline values: CDR1 MRHNA, CDR2 SNTAGT. The CDR3 runs to 18 residues. The CDR3 loop is CASSDFWYRGHLRNEQFF. The DNA of the CDR3 is TGTGCCAGCAGTGACTTTTGGTACAGGGGGCATCTTAGGAATGAGCAGTTCTTC.

The chain is built from TRBV25-1 and TRBJ2-1; possibly TRBD1 for D (5 bases). The CDR3 is made up of 14 amino acids. Germline CDR1 MGHDK, CDR2 SYGVNS. V lost 5 bases, J lost 5 bases, and 13 bases lay in between. The CDR3 region has the DNA TGTGCCAGCAGTCCCACTCCGACAGACAATGAGCAGTTCTTC. Its protein product is CASSPTPTDNEQFF.

The DNA for the CDR3 is TGTGCCAGCAGCCCGCTGTCCGCCCACGAGCAGTACTTC. It codes for CASSPLSAHEQYF. The chain employs TRBV7-8 and TRBJ2-7, with D hard to call. Germline CDR1 is SGHVS and CDR2 is FQNEAQ. Trimming took off 5 bases at V and 5 bases at J, with 13 bases between the two ends. This CDR3 comprises 13 residues.

Notes on this clone: The junction shows a germline mismatch at one end, possibly a read error. J is TRBJ2-6 and V is TRBV30, with D tentatively TRBD1 (5 bases). The CDR3 runs to 13 residues. CDR1 is GTSNPN, CDR2 SVGIG, per germline (reference sequence). The CDR3 sequence: CACDSSGANVPTF. The CDR3 DNA reads as TGTGCCTGTGACAGCTCTGGGGCCAACGTCCCGACTTTC.

This clone was seen just once. The chain couples TRBV28 to TRBJ1-3, with 8 bases that match TRBD1. This CDR3 is built from 16 residues. Trimming removed 4 bases from V and 6 bases from J; junction bases left unmatched: 11. Germline assignment: CDR1 MDHEN and CDR2 SYDVKM. The CDR3 protein is CASSSPPRTGTNTIYF. CDR3 sequence (DNA): TGTGCCAGCAGTTCCCCCCCCCGGACAGGGACAAACACCATATATTTT.

The chain joins TRBV9 to TRBJ1-1; D call uncertain. CDR1 is SGDLS, CDR2 YYNGEE, per germline. The CDR3 extends over 18 amino acids. V lost 0 bases to trimming and J lost 0 bases, with 18 bases between them. The CDR3 protein is CASSVDHTLGKLNTEAFF. DNA of the CDR3: TGTGCCAGCAGCGTAGATCATACCTTGGGAAAACTGAACACTGAAGCTTTCTTT.

The chain combines TRBV2 with TRBJ2-7; perhaps TRBD2 as D (6 bases). The length of the CDR3 is 14 residues. CDR1 is SNHLY, CDR2 FYNNEI, per germline. V shed 6 bases and J shed 2 bases, with 14 bases lying between them. The CDR3 reads CASRRGPQTYEQYF. CDR3 sequence (DNA): TGTGCCAGCAGGCGGGGACCGCAGACCTACGAGCAGTACTTC.

This chain joins TRBV2 and TRBJ2-7; D gene uncertain. CDR3 length equals 12 residues. The germline V gene has CDR1 SNHLY and CDR2 FYNNEI. V shed 6 bases and J shed 7 bases, with 13 bases lying between them. CDR3 DNA: TGTGCCAGCAGCGTCGCTGACGTTGAGCAGTACTTC. Amino acids: CASSVADVEQYF.

The chain couples TRBV19 to TRBJ2-5; 12 bases align to TRBD2. Germline V gives CDR1 LNHDA, CDR2 SQIVND (reference sequence). This CDR3 contains 15 residues. V lost 9 bases and J lost 4; bases outside the gene matches: 9. CDR3 coding DNA: TGTGCCAGCACACGGAAGGGACTAGCGGGAGAGACCCAGTACTTC. Amino acid sequence: CASTRKGLAGETQYF.

V and J are TRBV6-1 and TRBJ2-1; 7 nucleotides align to TRBD1. Germline V gene data show CDR1 as MNHNS and CDR2 as SASEGT. J gave up 4 bases and V 2 bases, and 5 bases lay outside the gene matches. The CDR3 length is 15 residues. CDR3 in amino acids: CASSESRDRYNEQFF. In DNA form, the CDR3 reads TGTGCCAGCAGTGAATCCCGGGACAGATACAATGAGCAGTTCTTC.

The chain recombines TRBV6-5 with TRBJ1-4; the D is unclear. The germline gives CDR1 MNHEY, CDR2 SVGAGI. V lost 5 bases to trimming and J lost 5 bases, with 15 bases between them. The CDR3 totals 15 residues. The CDR3 bases are TGTGCCAGCAGTCTCAAGGTCCCGACGAATGAAAAACTGTTTTTT. This codes for CASSLKVPTNEKLFF.

The V call is TRBV2, the J call TRBJ1-2, with 7 positions matching TRBD1. Germline assignment: CDR1 SNHLY and CDR2 FYNNEI. With 6 bases clipped from V and 5 bases from J, the junction kept 12 bases outside the gene matches. CDR3 size: 15 residues. In nucleotides, the CDR3 is TGTGCCAGCAGCGCAACCTTCACAGGGGTATATGGCTACACCTTC. The encoded protein is CASSATFTGVYGYTF.

This clone came up once. CDR3 sequence: CASVDSNYGYTF. The CDR3 DNA reads as TGTGCCAGTGTAGACAGTAACTATGGCTACACCTTC. The chain uses TRBV25-1 and TRBJ1-2, with D perhaps matching TRBD1 (5 bases). The CDR3 runs to 12 residues. The V gene lost 9 bases and the J gene lost 1 base, with 9 bases spanning the gap. CDR1 and CDR2 from the germline V gene are MGHDK and SYGVNS.

Only one count was recorded for this clone. The DNA for the CDR3 is TGTGCCAGCAGTACGCCGGGTCAGCCCCAGCATTTT. Protein product: CASSTPGQPQHF. J is TRBJ1-5 and V is TRBV7-9; D uncertain. V lost 6 bases to trimming and J lost 6 bases, with 9 bases between them. This CDR3 comprises 12 residues. The germline V gene has CDR1 SEHNR and CDR2 FQNEAQ (reference sequence).

The chain carries TRBV6-4 and TRBJ2-7; no clear D. The V and J ends lost 11 bases and 9 bases respectively, with 20 bases between them. The CDR3 contains 12 residues. Germline lookup yields CDR1 MRHNA and CDR2 SNTAGT. The CDR3 sequence: CASKDTGLAQYF. The CDR3 DNA follows: TGTGCCTCAAAAGATACTGGTCTTGCGCAGTACTTC.

V is TRBV15 and J is TRBJ2-7; D is possibly TRBD2 (5 bases). Germline CDR1 LNHNV, CDR2 YYDKDF (reference sequence). Trimming stripped 0 bases from V and 1 base from J, with 10 bases between. The CDR3 is made up of 15 amino acids. The CDR3: CATSRDRGNSYEQYF. CDR3 bases: TGTGCCACCAGCAGAGATCGAGGGAATTCCTACGAGCAGTACTTC.